This T cell receptor beta chain is drawn from a study of Graves' ophthalmopathy and Graves' hyperthyroidism. The TCR beta CDR3 regions underwent amplification from RNA transcripts. Scientists carried out first-round RT-PCR using HTBI primers and then a second-round multiplex PCR. TCRdb reprocessed the multiplex PCR reads via MiXCR and lists one record per CDR3 protein. The sample lists about half a million distinct CDR3 sequences, roughly 14% occurring once. The CDR3 sequence is 11 residues long. Germline values: CDR1 SQVTM, CDR2 ANQGSEA. As to this clonotype: One base away lies a much larger clone, so this may be a sequencing read error.

The chain uses TRBV29-1 and TRBJ2-7; D is perhaps TRBD2 (7 bases). The clonotype comes from a woman younger than 45 with Graves' ophthalmopathy. Specimen: blood. CDR3 residues: CGMGGQDEQYF. The CDR3 region has the DNA TGCGGAATGGGGGGGCAGGACGAGCAGTACTTC.